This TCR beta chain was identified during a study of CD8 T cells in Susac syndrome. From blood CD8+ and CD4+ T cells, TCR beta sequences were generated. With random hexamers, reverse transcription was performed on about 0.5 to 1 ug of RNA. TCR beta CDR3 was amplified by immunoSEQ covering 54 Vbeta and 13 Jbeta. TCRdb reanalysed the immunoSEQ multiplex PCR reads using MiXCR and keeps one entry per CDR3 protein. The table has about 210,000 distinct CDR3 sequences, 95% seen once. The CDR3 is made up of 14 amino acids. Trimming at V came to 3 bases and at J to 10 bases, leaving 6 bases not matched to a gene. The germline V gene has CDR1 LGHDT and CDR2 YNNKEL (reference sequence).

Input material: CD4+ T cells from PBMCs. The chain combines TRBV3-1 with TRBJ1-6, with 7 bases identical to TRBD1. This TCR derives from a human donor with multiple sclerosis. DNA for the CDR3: TGTGCCAGCAGCCAGGTGACAGGGTACTCACCCCTCCACTTT. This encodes CASSQVTGYSPLHF.